Presented here are 10 T cell receptor beta chains from one specimen sequenced in a study of Ad26.COV2.S vaccination and SARS-CoV-2 variants. Described treatment: about 20 received Ad26.COV2.S at low or high dose, single or two shots; several received placebo; per-sample allocation not given. Sampling was done on day 63 after the first vaccine or placebo injection. Libraries were prepared by immunoSEQ multiplex PCR; TCRdb keeps only in-frame clonotypes and omits some of them. The table lists around 320,000 clones, just under 85% of them singletons, with 2.1% in the top ten. This specimen consisted of peripheral blood, obtained in a trial of Ad26.COV2.S vaccine versus placebo. The receptors shown here come from a person aged 18-60 years who received the Ad26.COV2.S COVID-19 vaccine or a placebo.

The chain carries TRBV7-2 and TRBJ1-3, with 8 nucleotides matching TRBD1. CDR1 and CDR2 from the germline V gene are SGHTA and FQGNSA. CDR3 length: 15 residues. V gave up 5 bases and J gave up 0 bases; unmatched junction bases: 3. The CDR3 protein is CASSPTGGSGNTIYF. The DNA of the CDR3 is TGTGCCAGCAGCCCCACAGGGGGCTCTGGAAACACCATATATTTT.

CDR3 coding DNA: TGTGCCAGCAGCTCCCATGACAGGGGGCCTCTTAATGAGCAGTTCTTC. It specifies CASSSHDRGPLNEQFF. V gene TRBV7-3 combines with J gene TRBJ2-1; 10 bases are shared with TRBD1. Germline-derived CDR1 and CDR2 are SGHTA and FQGTGA. V was clipped by 4 bases and J by 7 bases; unmatched bases: 10. CDR3 length: 16 amino acids.

V and J are TRBV27 and TRBJ1-1; D is perhaps TRBD1 (6 bases). Germline V lookup: CDR1 MNHEY, CDR2 SMNVEV (reference sequence). V was shortened by 4 bases and J by 1 base, with 13 bases between the two germline ends. This CDR3 contains 15 residues. The CDR3 is CASSSQGSRNTEAFF. The CDR3 DNA sequence: TGTGCCAGCAGTTCCCAGGGGTCCCGGAACACTGAAGCTTTCTTT.

This clone was observed a handful of times. V is TRBV7-8 and J is TRBJ1-2; unclear D gene. Trimming removed 5 bases at V and 5 bases at J, with 21 bases between. CDR1 and CDR2 (germline): SGHVS, FQNEAQ. This CDR3 spans 16 amino acids. CDR3 nucleotides: TGTGCCAGCAGCGAGGGAAACAGCGTAATAGTGTATGGCTACACCTTC. It is translated as CASSEGNSVIVYGYTF.

The V gene is TRBV2, the J gene TRBJ2-2, with 8 bases matching TRBD1. CDR1 and CDR2 from the germline V gene are SNHLY and FYNNEI. This CDR3 comprises 15 residues. Trimming removed 6 bases from V and 1 base from J; junction bases left unmatched: 4. CDR3 loop: CASSGQGLNTGELFF. DNA of the CDR3: TGTGCCAGCAGCGGACAGGGTTTGAACACCGGGGAGCTGTTTTTT. Variable domain in full (rest from reference TRBV2 and TRBJ2-2): EPEVTQTPSHQVTQMGQEVILRCVPISNHLYFYWYRQILGQKVEFLVSFYNNEISEKSEIFDDQFSVERPDGSNFTLKIRSTKLEDSAMYFCASSGQGLNTGELFFGEGSRLTVL.

The V gene is TRBV5-1, the J gene TRBJ2-3, with TRBD1 matching over 12 bases. The CDR3 runs 17 residues. V lost 1 base and J lost 2; bases outside the gene matches: 5. Germline V lookup: CDR1 SGHRS, CDR2 YFSETQ. This CDR3 reads CASSLRPGQGATDTQYF. CDR3 in DNA: TGCGCCAGCAGCTTGAGACCGGGACAGGGGGCCACAGATACGCAGTATTTT.

The chain couples TRBV9 to TRBJ2-3, with 12 bases fitting TRBD2. The CDR3 loop spans 15 amino acids. Looked up from germline, CDR1 is SGDLS and CDR2 is YYNGEE. J was trimmed by 3 bases and V by 4 bases; bases with no gene match: 3. The CDR3 sequence is CASSRTSGATDTQYF. The CDR3 DNA is TGTGCCAGCAGCCGGACTAGCGGGGCAACAGATACGCAGTATTTT.

The V and J genes are TRBV5-1 and TRBJ1-4, with a weak D call TRBD1 (5 bases). The germline V gene has CDR1 SGHRS and CDR2 YFSETQ. V was clipped by 5 bases and J by 8 bases, with 13 bases between them. The CDR3 runs 13 residues. The CDR3 DNA follows: TGCGCCAGCAGGCCGAGGGGCGGCGAAAAACTGTTTTTT. Translating gives CASRPRGGEKLFF.

The chain uses TRBV6-5 and TRBJ1-6; D remains unclear. V was trimmed by 4 bases and J by 9 bases, leaving 13 bases between them. CDR3 size: 14 residues. Germline loops: CDR1 MNHEY, CDR2 SVGAGI. CDR3 DNA: TGTGCCAGCAGTTTGGCAGGAGGAGGTTCACCCCTCCACTTT. This codes for CASSLAGGGSPLHF.

The V call is TRBV18, the J call TRBJ2-7; 10 positions agree with TRBD1. The V segment lost 6 bases and the J segment 2 bases; nucleotides outside the gene matches: 4. The germline CDR1 and CDR2 sequences are KGHSH and LQKENI. The CDR3 covers 14 residues. The CDR3 region is CASSIGQGAYEQYF. The CDR3 DNA follows: TGTGCCAGCTCGATAGGACAGGGGGCCTACGAGCAGTACTTC.